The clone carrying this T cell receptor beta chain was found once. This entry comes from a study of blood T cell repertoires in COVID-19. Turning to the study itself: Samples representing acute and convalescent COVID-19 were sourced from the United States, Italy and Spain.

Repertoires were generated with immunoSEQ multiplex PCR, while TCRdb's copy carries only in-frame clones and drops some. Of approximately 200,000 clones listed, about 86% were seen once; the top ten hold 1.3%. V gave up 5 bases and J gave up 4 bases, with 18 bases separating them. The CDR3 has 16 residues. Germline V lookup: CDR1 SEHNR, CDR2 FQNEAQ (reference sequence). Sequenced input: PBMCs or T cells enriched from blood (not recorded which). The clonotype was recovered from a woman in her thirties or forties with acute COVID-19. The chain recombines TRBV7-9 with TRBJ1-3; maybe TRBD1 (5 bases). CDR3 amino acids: CASSAPGQGKGNTIYF. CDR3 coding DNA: TGTGCCAGCAGCGCGCCAGGGCAGGGCAAGGGAAACACCATATATTTT.